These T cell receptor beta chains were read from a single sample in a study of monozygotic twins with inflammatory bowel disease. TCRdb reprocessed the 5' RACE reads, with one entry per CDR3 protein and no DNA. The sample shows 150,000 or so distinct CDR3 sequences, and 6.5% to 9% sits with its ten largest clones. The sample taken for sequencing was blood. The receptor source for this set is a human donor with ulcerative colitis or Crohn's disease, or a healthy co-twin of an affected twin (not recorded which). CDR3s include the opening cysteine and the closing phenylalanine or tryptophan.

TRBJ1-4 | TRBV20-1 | CSAHTRGIHEKLFF
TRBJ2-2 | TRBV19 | CASRSPPGLELTGELFF
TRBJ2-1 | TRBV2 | CASSENVGTGYNEQFF
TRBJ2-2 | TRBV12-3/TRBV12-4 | CASSLDGGTNTGELFF
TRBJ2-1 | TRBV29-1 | CSVEGDRTYNEQFF
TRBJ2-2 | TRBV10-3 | CAISTTGDTGELFF
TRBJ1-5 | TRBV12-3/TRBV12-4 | CASSFRGNQPQHF
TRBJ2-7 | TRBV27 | CASRAGEYSEQYF
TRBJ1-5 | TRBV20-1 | CSASSGRRVRQPQHF
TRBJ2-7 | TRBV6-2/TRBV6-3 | CASSDGSGREQYF
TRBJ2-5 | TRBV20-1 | CSATALVMGSQETQYF
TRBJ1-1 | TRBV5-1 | CASSLGTGPNEAFF
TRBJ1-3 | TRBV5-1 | CASSLSVGLYSGNTIYF
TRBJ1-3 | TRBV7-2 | CASGAGNTIYF
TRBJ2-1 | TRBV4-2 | CASREGQANYNEQFF
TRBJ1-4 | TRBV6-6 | CASTRGETNEKLFF
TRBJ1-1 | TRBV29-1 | CSAQFTRNLNTEAFF
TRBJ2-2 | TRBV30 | CVWSSTVLAGELFF
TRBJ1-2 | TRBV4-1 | CASSQDPGGVNYGYTF
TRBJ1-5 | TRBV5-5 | CASSYDGVNQPQHF
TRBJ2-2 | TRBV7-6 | CATTAAGYTGELFF
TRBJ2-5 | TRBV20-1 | CSAREAGDYQETQYF
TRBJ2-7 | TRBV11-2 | CASRDPGTVVLGEQYF
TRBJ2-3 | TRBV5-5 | CASSLSPGLKIPGAWQYF
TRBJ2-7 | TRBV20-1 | CSARPEREQYF
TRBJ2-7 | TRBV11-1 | CASSFVRDSREGQYF
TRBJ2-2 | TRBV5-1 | CATRDYLPGELFF
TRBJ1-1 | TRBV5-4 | CASSLRGMNTEAFF
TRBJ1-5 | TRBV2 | CASSRDSFGNQPQHF
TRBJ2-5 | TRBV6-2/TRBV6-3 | CASRPLAGAVETQYF
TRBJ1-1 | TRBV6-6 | CASTLHVGTEAFF
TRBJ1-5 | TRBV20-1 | CSARTDSNQPQHF
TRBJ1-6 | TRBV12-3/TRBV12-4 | CASSFLTGLNSPLHF
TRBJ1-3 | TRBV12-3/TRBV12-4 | CASRLSGNTIYF
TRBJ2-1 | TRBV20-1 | CSAQGSLSYNEQFF
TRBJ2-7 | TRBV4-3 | CASSQGANKYEQYF
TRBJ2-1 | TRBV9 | CASSGPYNEQFF
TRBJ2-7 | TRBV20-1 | CSARRTGGLEYEQYF
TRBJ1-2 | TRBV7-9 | CASSKLGGSYGYTF
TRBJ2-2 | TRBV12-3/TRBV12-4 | CASSFRVPGELFF
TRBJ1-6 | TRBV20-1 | CSARKSDSYNSPLHF
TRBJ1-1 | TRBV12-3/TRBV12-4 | CASTAPRGLNTEAFF
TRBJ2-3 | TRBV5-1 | CASSLVEGAPDTQYF
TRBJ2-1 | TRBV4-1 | CASSQDLGTSGRYNEQFF
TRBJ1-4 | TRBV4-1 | CASSQDGWQGFSPNEKLFF
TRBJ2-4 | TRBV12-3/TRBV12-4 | CASSLTSAKNIQYF